Shown below are 20 T cell receptor beta chains from a single sample sequenced in a study of cytomegalovirus exposure and HLA in healthy donors. The PCR was carried out with 60 Vbeta primers and 13 Jbeta primers. Clones were sequenced by immunoSEQ multiplex PCR, and TCRdb holds only the in-frame ones, with some missing. This sample has around 70,000 clones, with roughly two thirds found just once. The sample was PBMCs. The receptor set was obtained from a man aged 55 to 70 in good health and CMV-seropositive.

This clone was seen a handful of times. The chain joins TRBV11-2 to TRBJ2-3; 12 positions agree with TRBD2. The ends lost 5 bases at V and 4 bases at J; junction bases unmatched: 4. Germline V gives CDR1 SGHAT, CDR2 FQNNGV. The CDR3 consists of 15 residues. This CDR3 is CASSARTSGADTQYF. CDR3 coding DNA: TGTGCCAGCAGCGCGCGGACTAGCGGGGCAGATACGCAGTATTTT.

This chain connects TRBV7-9 to TRBJ2-1, with TRBD1 matching 8 bases. J lost 2 bases, V lost 2 bases, and 5 bases had no gene match. The germline V gene encodes CDR1 SEHNR and CDR2 FQNEAQ (reference sequence). The CDR3 runs to 16 residues. The CDR3 nucleotides read TGTGCCAGCAGCTTAAGGACAGGGTCAGCCTACAATGAGCAGTTCTTC. It is translated as CASSLRTGSAYNEQFF. The entire variable domain, with the rest obtained from reference TRBV7-9 and TRBJ2-1, is as follows: DTGVSQNPRHKITKRGQNVTFRCDPISEHNRLYWYRQTLGQGPEFLTYFQNEAQLEKSRLLSDRFSAERPKGSFSTLEIQRTEQGDSAMYLCASSLRTGSAYNEQFFGPGTRLTVL.

The V call is TRBV7-2, the J call TRBJ2-5; D not certain. The CDR3 extends over 12 amino acids. V dropped 6 bases and J dropped 4 bases, with 9 bases sitting between them. Germline loops: CDR1 SGHTA, CDR2 FQGNSA. The CDR3 DNA reads as TGTGCCAGCAGAATTTCATTAGAGACCCAGTACTTC. Amino acids: CASRISLETQYF.

This clone turned up a few times. The chain links TRBV27 to TRBJ2-7; D call uncertain. This CDR3 is 13 amino acids long. V gave up 2 bases and J gave up 12 bases, with 17 bases separating them. The germline CDR1 and CDR2 sequences are MNHEY and SMNVEV (reference sequence). This CDR3 is CASSLGPLQARYF. Written as DNA, the CDR3 is TGTGCCAGCAGTTTAGGGCCATTACAAGCCAGGTACTTC.

This chain joins TRBV6-5 and TRBJ1-4; D may be TRBD1 (6 bases). The CDR3 loop spans 13 amino acids. Germline lookup yields CDR1 MNHEY and CDR2 SVGAGI. V lost 6 bases and J lost 8, with 13 bases in between. CDR3 sequence reads: CASRLRGDEKLFF. The CDR3 DNA reads as TGTGCCAGCAGGCTCAGGGGAGACGAAAAACTGTTTTTT.

The chain recombines TRBV28 with TRBJ2-3; no clear D. CDR1 and CDR2 from the germline V gene are MDHEN and SYDVKM. This CDR3 has 10 amino acids. The V gene lost 8 bases and the J gene lost 4 bases, with 4 bases spanning the gap. The CDR3 sequence is CASLADTQYF. DNA for the CDR3: TGTGCCAGCCTCGCAGATACGCAGTATTTT.

The chain is built from TRBV28 and TRBJ2-3, with a weak D call TRBD2 (5 bases). Trimming stripped 3 bases from V and 2 bases from J, with 15 bases between. Germline loops: CDR1 MDHEN, CDR2 SYDVKM. This CDR3 has 16 residues. CDR3 protein: CASSFEGYRFTDTQYF. The CDR3, as DNA: TGTGCCAGCAGTTTTGAGGGCTACCGGTTCACAGATACGCAGTATTTT.

The chain has TRBV6-5 and TRBJ1-3, with 9 bases lining up with TRBD1. The V gene's germline CDR1 is MNHEY and CDR2 SVGAGI. V lost 9 bases, J lost 4 bases, and 7 bases stayed unmatched. The CDR3 sequence is 14 residues long. The CDR3 nucleotides read TGTGCCAGTTACACAGGGGGCCGGGGAAACACCATATATTTT. It codes for CASYTGGRGNTIYF.

The chain couples TRBV6-5 to TRBJ1-2; TRBD1 matches at 7 bases. Germline CDR1 reads MNHEY; CDR2 reads SVGAGI. V shed 6 bases and J 3 bases; nucleotides not matched to a gene: 10. CDR3 length: 15 residues. The CDR3 region has the DNA TGTGCCAGCAGCCGCGGCTGGGACAGCTACTATGGCTACACCTTC. It codes for CASSRGWDSYYGYTF.

The rearrangement joins TRBV27 to TRBJ2-6; TRBD1 matches at 10 bases. This CDR3 is 17 amino acids long. The V gene end was trimmed by 6 bases and the J gene end by 1 base; junction bases not matched to a gene: 6. CDR1 is MNHEY and CDR2 is SMNVEV in the germline V gene (reference sequence). CDR3 residues: CASSPGTGVSGANVLTF. Here the CDR3 DNA reads TGTGCCAGCAGCCCCGGGACAGGGGTTTCTGGGGCCAACGTCCTGACTTTC.

This chain joins TRBV25-1 and TRBJ1-4; no clear D. CDR1 and CDR2 (germline): MGHDK, SYGVNS. V was trimmed by 7 bases and J by 5 bases, leaving 11 bases between them. The CDR3 spans 13 residues. The CDR3 loop is CASTGKRNEKLFF. In DNA form, the CDR3 reads TGTGCCAGCACTGGCAAGAGGAATGAAAAACTGTTTTTT.

The chain couples TRBV13 to TRBJ1-2; D possibly corresponds to TRBD1 (6 bases). The germline V gene encodes CDR1 PRHDT and CDR2 FYEKMQ (reference sequence). V was shortened by 3 bases and J by 3 bases, with 11 bases between the two germline ends. CDR3 size: 14 residues. The CDR3 loop reads CASSFRGGHYGYTF. The CDR3, as DNA: TGTGCCAGCAGCTTCCGCGGGGGGCACTATGGCTACACCTTC.

The rearrangement uses TRBV6-6 and TRBJ1-2, with D possibly being TRBD1 (5 bases). The V gene's germline CDR1 is MNHNY and CDR2 SVGAGI (reference sequence). Trimming cost V 10 bases and J 4 bases, with 19 bases left between them. The CDR3 totals 14 residues. The CDR3 sequence is CATSRGGARYGYTF. DNA for the CDR3: TGTGCCACCTCACGCGGGGGTGCCCGCTATGGCTACACCTTC.

This clone was counted between two and nine times. The V call is TRBV25-1, the J call TRBJ1-2, with D hard to call. This CDR3 contains 14 residues. V lost 3 bases and J lost 6, with 14 bases in between. Germline V gene data show CDR1 as MGHDK and CDR2 as SYGVNS. The CDR3 protein is CASSDSKETHGYTF. The CDR3 nucleotides read TGTGCCAGCAGTGACTCCAAGGAGACGCATGGCTACACCTTC.

This clone was detected a few times. This chain uses TRBV19 with TRBJ1-5; possible D gene TRBD1, 5 bases. Germline values: CDR1 LNHDA, CDR2 SQIVND (reference sequence). The CDR3 consists of 15 residues. V shed 3 bases and J shed 4 bases, with 13 bases lying between them. CDR3 sequence reads: CASSMPGGRNQPQHF. CDR3 nucleotides: TGTGCCAGTAGTATGCCCGGGGGACGTAATCAGCCCCAGCATTTT.

The V call is TRBV19, the J call TRBJ1-1; D unresolved. CDR1 and CDR2 (germline): LNHDA, SQIVND (reference sequence). The V and J ends lost 1 base and 0 bases respectively, with 12 bases between them. The CDR3 is 16 amino acids. CDR3 protein: CASSIGVSILNTEAFF. CDR3 coding DNA: TGTGCCAGTAGTATAGGTGTGAGCATCTTGAACACTGAAGCTTTCTTT. Supplemented by reference TRBV19 and TRBJ1-1, the full variable domain reads DGGITQSPKYLFRKEGQNVTLSCEQNLNHDAMYWYRQDPGQGLRLIYYSQIVNDFQKGDIAEGYSVSREKKESFPLTVTSAQKNPTAFYLCASSIGVSILNTEAFFGQGTRLTVV.

This chain links TRBV13 with TRBJ2-5; 7 nucleotides match TRBD2. V shed 6 bases, J shed 2 bases, and the junction held 9 bases outside the gene matches. The CDR3 length is 15 residues. The germline V gene encodes CDR1 PRHDT and CDR2 FYEKMQ (reference sequence). CDR3 nucleotides: TGTGCCAGCAGAGCCCTGGGGGGGGATCAAGAGACCCAGTACTTC. As protein: CASRALGGDQETQYF.

The V and J genes are TRBV7-9 and TRBJ2-7, with a possible D match to TRBD1 (6 bases). The CDR3 length is 13 residues. Trimming pared 3 bases from V and 3 bases from J, leaving 9 bases between. From germline, CDR1 is SEHNR and CDR2 FQNEAQ (reference sequence). CDR3 nucleotides: TGTGCCAGCAGCTTTTCGACAGGCTACGAGCAGTACTTC. Protein product: CASSFSTGYEQYF. Full variable domain (missing parts from reference TRBV7-9 and TRBJ2-7): DTGVSQNPRHKITKRGQNVTFRCDPISEHNRLYWYRQTLGQGPEFLTYFQNEAQLEKSRLLSDRFSAERPKGSFSTLEIQRTEQGDSAMYLCASSFSTGYEQYFGPGTRLTVT.

The chain carries TRBV7-2 and TRBJ1-1, with 9 bases that match TRBD1. J gave up 10 bases and V 3 bases, and 12 bases lay outside the gene matches. The CDR3 length is 15 residues. Per the germline V gene, CDR1 is SGHTA and CDR2 is FQGNSA. As DNA, the CDR3 is TGTGCCAGCAGCTTCCAGGACAGGGGCCTTGGTGGAGCTTTCTTT. As protein: CASSFQDRGLGGAFF.

There are a few counts of this clone. The chain carries TRBV10-3 and TRBJ2-1; 11 bases are shared with TRBD2. This CDR3 has 14 residues. The ends lost 11 bases at V and 8 bases at J; junction bases unmatched: 11. Germline assignment: CDR1 ENHRY and CDR2 SYGVKD. CDR3 nucleotides: TGTGCCTTGGGGACTAGCGGAGCCAGGGATGAGCAGTTCTTC. This translates into CALGTSGARDEQFF.